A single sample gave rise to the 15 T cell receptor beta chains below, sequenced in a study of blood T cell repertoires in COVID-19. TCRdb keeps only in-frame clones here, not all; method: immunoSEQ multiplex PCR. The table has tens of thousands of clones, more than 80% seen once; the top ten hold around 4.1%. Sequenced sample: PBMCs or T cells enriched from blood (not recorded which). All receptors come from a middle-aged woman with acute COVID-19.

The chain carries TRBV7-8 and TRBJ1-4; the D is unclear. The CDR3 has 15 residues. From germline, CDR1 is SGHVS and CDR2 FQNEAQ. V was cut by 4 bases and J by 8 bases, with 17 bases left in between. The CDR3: CASSYASRGGEKLFF. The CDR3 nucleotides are TGTGCCAGCAGCTACGCGTCCCGGGGAGGAGAAAAACTGTTTTTT.

CDR3 nucleotides: TGTGCCACCAGTGAGGGACAGGGTTTTTGGGTTGAGCAGTTCTTC. Amino acid sequence: CATSEGQGFWVEQFF. The chain recombines TRBV24-1 with TRBJ2-1, with 9 bases identical to TRBD1. The CDR3 runs to 15 residues. Trimming cost V 4 bases and J 9 bases; bases outside gene matches: 9. Germline CDR1 is KGHDR and CDR2 is SFDVKD.

CDR3 bases: TGTGCCAGCAGACAGGGGCCCAACAATGAGCAGTTCTTC. Its translation is CASRQGPNNEQFF. The chain has TRBV2 and TRBJ2-1; 7 bases line up with TRBD1. Germline V lookup: CDR1 SNHLY, CDR2 FYNNEI. V dropped 6 bases and J dropped 5; count of bases not matched to a gene: 4. This CDR3 is 13 amino acids long.

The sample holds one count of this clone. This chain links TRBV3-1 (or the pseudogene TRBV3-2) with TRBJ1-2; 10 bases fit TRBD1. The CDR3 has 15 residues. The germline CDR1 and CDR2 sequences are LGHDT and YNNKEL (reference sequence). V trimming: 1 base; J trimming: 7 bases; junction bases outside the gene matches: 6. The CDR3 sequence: CASSQAVTGGGGYTF. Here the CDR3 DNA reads TGTGCCAGCAGCCAAGCTGTGACAGGGGGCGGTGGCTACACCTTC.

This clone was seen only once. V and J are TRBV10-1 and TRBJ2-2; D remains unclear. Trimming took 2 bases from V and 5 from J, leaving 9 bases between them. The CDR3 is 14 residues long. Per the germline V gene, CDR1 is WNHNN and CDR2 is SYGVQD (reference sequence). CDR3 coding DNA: TGCGCCAGCAGTGAGACCCACACAACCGGGGAGCTGTTTTTT. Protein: CASSETHTTGELFF.

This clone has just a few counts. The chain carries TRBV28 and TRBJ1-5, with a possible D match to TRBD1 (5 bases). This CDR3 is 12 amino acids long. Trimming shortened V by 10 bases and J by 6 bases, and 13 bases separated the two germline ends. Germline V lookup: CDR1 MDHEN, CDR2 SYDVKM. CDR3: CATYPGGQPQHF. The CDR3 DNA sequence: TGTGCCACCTACCCCGGGGGTCAGCCCCAGCATTTT.

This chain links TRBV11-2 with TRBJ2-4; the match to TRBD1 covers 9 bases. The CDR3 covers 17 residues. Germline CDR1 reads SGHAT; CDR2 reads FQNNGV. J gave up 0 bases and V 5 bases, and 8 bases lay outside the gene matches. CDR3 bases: TGTGCCAGCAGCCCCCGAACAGGGGGCATAGCCAAAAACATTCAGTACTTC. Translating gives CASSPRTGGIAKNIQYF.

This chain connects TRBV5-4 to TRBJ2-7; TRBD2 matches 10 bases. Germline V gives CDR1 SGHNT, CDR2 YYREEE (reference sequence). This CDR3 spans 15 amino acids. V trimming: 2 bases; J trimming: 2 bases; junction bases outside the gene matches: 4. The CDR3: CASSLGTSGTYEQYF. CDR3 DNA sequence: TGTGCCAGCAGCTTAGGCACTAGCGGGACCTACGAGCAGTACTTC. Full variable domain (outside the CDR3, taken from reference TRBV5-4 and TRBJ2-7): ETGVTQSPTHLIKTRGQQVTLRCSSQSGHNTVSWYQQALGQGPQFIFQYYREEENGRGNFPPRFSGLQFPNYSSELNVNALELDDSALYLCASSLGTSGTYEQYFGPGTRLTVT.

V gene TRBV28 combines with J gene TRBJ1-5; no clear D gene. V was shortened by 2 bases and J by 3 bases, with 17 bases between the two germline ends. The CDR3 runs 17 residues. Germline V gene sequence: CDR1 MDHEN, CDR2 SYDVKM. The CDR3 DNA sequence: TGTGCCAGCAGTTTAGGCCGGCGGGGTTCAATCAATCAGCCCCAGCATTTT. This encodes CASSLGRRGSINQPQHF.

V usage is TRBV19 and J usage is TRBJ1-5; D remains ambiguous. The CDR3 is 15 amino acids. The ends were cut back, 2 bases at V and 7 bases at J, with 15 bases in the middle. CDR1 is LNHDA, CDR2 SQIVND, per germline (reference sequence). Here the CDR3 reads CASSISQHRGQPQHF. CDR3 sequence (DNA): TGTGCCAGTAGTATAAGCCAGCATCGAGGCCAGCCCCAGCATTTT.

CDR3 region: CASSPTLAGGNVADTQYF. CDR3 bases: TGCGCCAGCAGTCCAACTCTAGCGGGAGGGAACGTGGCAGATACGCAGTATTTT. The rearrangement joins TRBV5-1 to TRBJ2-3, with 12 bases lining up with TRBD2. CDR3 length: 18 amino acids. Germline values: CDR1 SGHRS, CDR2 YFSETQ. V shed 5 bases and J 4 bases; nucleotides not matched to a gene: 14. The complete variable domain, with remaining parts taken from reference TRBV5-1 and TRBJ2-3, reads KAGVTQTPRYLIKTRGQQVTLSCSPISGHRSVSWYQQTPGQGLQFLFEYFSETQRNKGNFPGRFSGRQFSNSRSEMNVSTLELGDSALYLCASSPTLAGGNVADTQYFGPGTRLTVL.

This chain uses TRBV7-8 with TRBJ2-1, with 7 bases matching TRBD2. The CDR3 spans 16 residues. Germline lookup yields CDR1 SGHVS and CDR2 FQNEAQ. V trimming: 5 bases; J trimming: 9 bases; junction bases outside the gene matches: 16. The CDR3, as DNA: TGTGCCAGCAGCCCCGCCGCGGCGGGAGTCGTCGGTGAGCAGTTCTTC. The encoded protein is CASSPAAAGVVGEQFF.

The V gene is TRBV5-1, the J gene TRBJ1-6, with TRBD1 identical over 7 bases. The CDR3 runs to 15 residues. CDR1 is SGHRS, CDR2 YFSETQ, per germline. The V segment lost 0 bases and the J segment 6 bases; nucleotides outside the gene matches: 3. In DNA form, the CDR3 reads TGCGCCAGCAGCTTGGACAGGGGAGGTAATTCACCCCTCCACTTT. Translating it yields CASSLDRGGNSPLHF.

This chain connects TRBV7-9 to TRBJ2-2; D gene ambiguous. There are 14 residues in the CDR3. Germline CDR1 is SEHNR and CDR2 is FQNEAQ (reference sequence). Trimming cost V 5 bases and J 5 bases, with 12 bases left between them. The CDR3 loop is CASSPRVETGELFF. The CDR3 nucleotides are TGTGCCAGCAGCCCACGAGTAGAGACCGGGGAGCTGTTTTTT.

The CDR3 sequence: CASSVGPSTAEAFF. CDR3 in DNA: TGTGCCAGCAGCGTAGGTCCGTCCACGGCTGAAGCTTTCTTT. The V gene is TRBV9, the J gene TRBJ1-1; D gene unclear. With 0 bases removed from V and 6 bases from J, the gap between germline ends came to 12 bases. This CDR3 has 14 amino acids. Germline-derived CDR1 and CDR2 are SGDLS and YYNGEE.